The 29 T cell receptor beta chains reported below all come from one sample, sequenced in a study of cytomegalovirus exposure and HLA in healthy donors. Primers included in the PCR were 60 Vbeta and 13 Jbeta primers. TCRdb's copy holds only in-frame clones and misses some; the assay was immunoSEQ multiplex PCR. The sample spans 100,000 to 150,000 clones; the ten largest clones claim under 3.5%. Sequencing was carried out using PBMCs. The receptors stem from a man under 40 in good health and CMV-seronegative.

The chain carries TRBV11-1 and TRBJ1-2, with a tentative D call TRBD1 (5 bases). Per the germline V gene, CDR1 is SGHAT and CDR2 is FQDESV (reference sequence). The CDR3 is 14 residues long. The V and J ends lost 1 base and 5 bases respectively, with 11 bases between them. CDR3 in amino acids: CASSLVVGGYGYTF. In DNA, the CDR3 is TGTGCCAGCAGCTTAGTCGTCGGGGGTTATGGCTACACCTTC.

CDR3 sequence reads: CASSLAPAEGYTF. In nucleotides, the CDR3 is TGTGCCAGCAGCTTGGCGCCCGCGGAGGGCTACACCTTC. This chain joins TRBV5-5 and TRBJ1-2, with unresolved D. Per the germline V gene, CDR1 is SGHKS and CDR2 is YYEKEE (reference sequence). The CDR3 loop spans 13 amino acids. V lost 0 bases, J lost 8 bases, and 11 bases lay in between.

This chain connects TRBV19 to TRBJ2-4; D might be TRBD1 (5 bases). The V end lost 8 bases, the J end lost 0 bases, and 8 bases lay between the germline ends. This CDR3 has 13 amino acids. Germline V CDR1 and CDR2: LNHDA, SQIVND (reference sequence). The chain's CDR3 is CASSDRAKNIQYF. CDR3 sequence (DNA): TGTGCCAGTTCCGACAGAGCCAAAAACATTCAGTACTTC.

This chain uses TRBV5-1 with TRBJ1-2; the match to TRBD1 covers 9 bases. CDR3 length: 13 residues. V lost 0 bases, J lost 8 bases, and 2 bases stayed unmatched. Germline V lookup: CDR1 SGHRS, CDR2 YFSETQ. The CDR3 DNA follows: TGCGCCAGCAGCTTGGGACAGGGGGAAGGCTACACCTTC. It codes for CASSLGQGEGYTF.

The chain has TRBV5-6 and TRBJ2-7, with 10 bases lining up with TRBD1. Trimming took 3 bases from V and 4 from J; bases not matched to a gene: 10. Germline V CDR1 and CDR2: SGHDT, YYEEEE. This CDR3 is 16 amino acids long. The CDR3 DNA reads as TGTGCCAGCAGCTGGCCCACCGGGACAGGGGATTACGAGCAGTACTTC. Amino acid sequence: CASSWPTGTGDYEQYF.

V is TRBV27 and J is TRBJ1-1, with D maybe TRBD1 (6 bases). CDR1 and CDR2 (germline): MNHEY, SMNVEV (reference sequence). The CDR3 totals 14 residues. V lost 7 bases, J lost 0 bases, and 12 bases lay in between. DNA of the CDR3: TGTGCCAGCATCCCCTGGGGGCTGAACACTGAAGCTTTCTTT. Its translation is CASIPWGLNTEAFF.

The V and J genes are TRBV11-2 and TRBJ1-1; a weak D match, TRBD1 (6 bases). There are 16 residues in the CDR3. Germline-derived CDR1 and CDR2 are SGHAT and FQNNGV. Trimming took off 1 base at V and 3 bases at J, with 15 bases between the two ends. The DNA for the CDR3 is TGTGCCAGCAGCTTAGGGGGGGGCAGGAGATACACTGAAGCTTTCTTT. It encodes CASSLGGGRRYTEAFF.

CDR3 loop: CASSSSTSRADTQYF. DNA for the CDR3: TGCGCCAGCAGCTCGTCGACTAGCCGCGCAGATACGCAGTATTTT. V and J are TRBV5-1 and TRBJ2-3, with 7 positions matching TRBD2. With V trimmed by 3 bases and J by 4 bases, 8 bases remained unmatched. Germline V gene lookup returns CDR1 SGHRS and CDR2 YFSETQ. The CDR3 runs 15 residues.

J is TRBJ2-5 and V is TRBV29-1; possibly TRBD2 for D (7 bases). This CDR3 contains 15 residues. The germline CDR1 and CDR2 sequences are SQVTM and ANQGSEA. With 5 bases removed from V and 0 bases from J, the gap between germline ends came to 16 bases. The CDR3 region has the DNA TGCAGCGTTCTTGGGGGGGGGCAAAACCAAGAGACCCAGTACTTC. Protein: CSVLGGGQNQETQYF.

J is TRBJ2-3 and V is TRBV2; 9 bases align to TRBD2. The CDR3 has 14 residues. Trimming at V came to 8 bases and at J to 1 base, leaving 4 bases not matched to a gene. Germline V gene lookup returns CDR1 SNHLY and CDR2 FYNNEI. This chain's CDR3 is CASLWTSGTDTQYF. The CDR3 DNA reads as TGTGCCAGCTTATGGACTAGCGGCACAGATACGCAGTATTTT.

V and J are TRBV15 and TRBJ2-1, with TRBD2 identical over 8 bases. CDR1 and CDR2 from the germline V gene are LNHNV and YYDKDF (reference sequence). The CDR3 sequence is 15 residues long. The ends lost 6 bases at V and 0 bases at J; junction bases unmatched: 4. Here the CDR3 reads CATRDTSGSYNEQFF. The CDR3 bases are TGTGCCACCAGGGATACTAGCGGCTCCTACAATGAGCAGTTCTTC.

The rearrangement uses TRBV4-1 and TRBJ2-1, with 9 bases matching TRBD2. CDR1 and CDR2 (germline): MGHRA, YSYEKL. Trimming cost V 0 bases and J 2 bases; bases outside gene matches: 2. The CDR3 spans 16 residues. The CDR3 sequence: CASSQEIAGAYNEQFF. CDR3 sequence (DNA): TGCGCCAGCAGCCAAGAGATAGCGGGAGCCTACAATGAGCAGTTCTTC.

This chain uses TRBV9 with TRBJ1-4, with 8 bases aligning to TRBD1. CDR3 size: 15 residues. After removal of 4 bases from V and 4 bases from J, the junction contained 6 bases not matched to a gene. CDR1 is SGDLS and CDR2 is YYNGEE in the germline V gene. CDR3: CASSKGTGFNEKLFF. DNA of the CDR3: TGTGCCAGCAGCAAAGGGACAGGATTTAATGAAAAACTGTTTTTT.

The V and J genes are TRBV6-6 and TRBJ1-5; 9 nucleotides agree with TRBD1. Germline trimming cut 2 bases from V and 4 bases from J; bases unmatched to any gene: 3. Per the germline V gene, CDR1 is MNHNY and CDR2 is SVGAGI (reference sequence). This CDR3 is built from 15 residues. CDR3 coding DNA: TGTGCCAGCAGTTACCCTGACAGGGGGAATCAGCCCCAGCATTTT. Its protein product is CASSYPDRGNQPQHF.

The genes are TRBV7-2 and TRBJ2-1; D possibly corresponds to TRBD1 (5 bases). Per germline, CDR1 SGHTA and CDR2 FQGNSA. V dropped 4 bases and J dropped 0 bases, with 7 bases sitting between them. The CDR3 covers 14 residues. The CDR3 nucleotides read TGTGCCAGCAGCTCAGACAGCTCCTACAATGAGCAGTTCTTC. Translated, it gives CASSSDSSYNEQFF.

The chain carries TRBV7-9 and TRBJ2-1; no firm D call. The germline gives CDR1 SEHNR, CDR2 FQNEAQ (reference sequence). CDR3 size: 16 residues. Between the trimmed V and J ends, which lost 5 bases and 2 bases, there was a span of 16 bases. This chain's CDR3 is CASSRFVVAPYNEQFF. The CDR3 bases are TGTGCCAGCAGCCGATTCGTTGTAGCTCCCTACAATGAGCAGTTCTTC.

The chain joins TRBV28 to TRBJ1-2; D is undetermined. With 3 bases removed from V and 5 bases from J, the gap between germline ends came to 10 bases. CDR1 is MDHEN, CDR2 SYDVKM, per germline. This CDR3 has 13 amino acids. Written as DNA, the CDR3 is TGTGCCAGCAGTTTTAAGCCAAGTTATGGCTACACCTTC. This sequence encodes CASSFKPSYGYTF.

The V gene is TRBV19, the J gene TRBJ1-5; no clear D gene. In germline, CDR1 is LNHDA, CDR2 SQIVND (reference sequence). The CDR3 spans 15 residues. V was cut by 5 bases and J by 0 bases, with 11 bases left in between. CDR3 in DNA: TGTGCCAGTAGTTGGTCGAGCTATAGCAATCAGCCCCAGCATTTT. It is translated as CASSWSSYSNQPQHF. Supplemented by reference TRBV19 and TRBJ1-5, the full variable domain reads DGGITQSPKYLFRKEGQNVTLSCEQNLNHDAMYWYRQDPGQGLRLIYYSQIVNDFQKGDIAEGYSVSREKKESFPLTVTSAQKNPTAFYLCASSWSSYSNQPQHFGDGTRLSIL.

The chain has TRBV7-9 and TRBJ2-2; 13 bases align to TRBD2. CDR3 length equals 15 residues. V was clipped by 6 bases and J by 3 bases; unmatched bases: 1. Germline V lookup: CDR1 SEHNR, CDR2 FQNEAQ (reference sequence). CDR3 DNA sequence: TGTGCCAGCAGTGGACTAGCGGGGGACACCGGGGAGCTGTTTTTT. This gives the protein CASSGLAGDTGELFF.

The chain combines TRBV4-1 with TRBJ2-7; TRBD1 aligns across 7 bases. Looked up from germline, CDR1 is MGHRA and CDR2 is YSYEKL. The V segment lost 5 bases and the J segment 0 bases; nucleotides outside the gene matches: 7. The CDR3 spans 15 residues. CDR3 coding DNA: TGCGCCAGCAGCTCCAGACAGGGCAGCTCCTACGAGCAGTACTTC. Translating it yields CASSSRQGSSYEQYF.

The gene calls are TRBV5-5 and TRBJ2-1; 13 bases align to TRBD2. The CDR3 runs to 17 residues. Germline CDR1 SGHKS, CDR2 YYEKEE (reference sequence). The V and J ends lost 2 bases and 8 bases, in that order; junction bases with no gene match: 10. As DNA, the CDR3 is TGTGCCAGCAGCTTTGACTCGACTAGCGGGAGGATCTATGAGCAGTTCTTC. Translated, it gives CASSFDSTSGRIYEQFF.

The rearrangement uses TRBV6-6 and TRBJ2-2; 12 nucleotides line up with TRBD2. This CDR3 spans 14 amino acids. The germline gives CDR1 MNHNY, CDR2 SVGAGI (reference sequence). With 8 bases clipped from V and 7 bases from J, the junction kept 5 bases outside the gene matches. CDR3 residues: CASRTSGDGGELFF. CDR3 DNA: TGTGCCAGCCGGACTAGCGGGGATGGCGGGGAGCTGTTTTTT.

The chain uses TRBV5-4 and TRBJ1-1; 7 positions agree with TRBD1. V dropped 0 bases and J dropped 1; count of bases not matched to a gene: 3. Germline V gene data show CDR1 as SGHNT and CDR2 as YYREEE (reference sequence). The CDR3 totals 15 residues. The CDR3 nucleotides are TGTGCCAGCAGCTTGGATGGGACAGCGAACACTGAAGCTTTCTTT. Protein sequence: CASSLDGTANTEAFF.

The CDR3 region is CASTDGGSRYEQYF. Here the CDR3 DNA reads TGTGCCAGCACCGACGGGGGGAGCCGCTACGAGCAGTACTTC. The rearrangement uses TRBV6-5 and TRBJ2-7; 7 bases align to TRBD2. The CDR3 is made up of 14 amino acids. Germline trimming cut 7 bases from V and 3 bases from J; bases unmatched to any gene: 9. Germline CDR1 MNHEY, CDR2 SVGAGI.

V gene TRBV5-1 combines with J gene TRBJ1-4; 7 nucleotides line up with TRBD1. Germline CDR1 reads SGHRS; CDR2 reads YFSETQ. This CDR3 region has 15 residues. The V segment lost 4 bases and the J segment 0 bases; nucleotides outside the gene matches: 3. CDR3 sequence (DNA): TGCGCCAGCAGCCCGGGACAGACAACTAATGAAAAACTGTTTTTT. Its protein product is CASSPGQTTNEKLFF.

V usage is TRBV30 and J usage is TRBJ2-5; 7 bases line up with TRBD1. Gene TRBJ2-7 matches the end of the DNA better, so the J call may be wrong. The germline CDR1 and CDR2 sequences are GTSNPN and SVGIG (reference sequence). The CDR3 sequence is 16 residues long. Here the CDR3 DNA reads TGTGCCTGGAGTGTAACCCCGGACAGGCTAACCTACGAGCAGTACTTC. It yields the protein CAWSVTPDRLTYEQYF.

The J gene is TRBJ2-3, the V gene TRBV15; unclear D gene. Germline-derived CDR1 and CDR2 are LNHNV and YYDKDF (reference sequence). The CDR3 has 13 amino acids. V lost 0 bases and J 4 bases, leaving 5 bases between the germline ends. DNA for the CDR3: TGTGCCACCAGCAGAGATCAGGCAGATACGCAGTATTTT. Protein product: CATSRDQADTQYF.

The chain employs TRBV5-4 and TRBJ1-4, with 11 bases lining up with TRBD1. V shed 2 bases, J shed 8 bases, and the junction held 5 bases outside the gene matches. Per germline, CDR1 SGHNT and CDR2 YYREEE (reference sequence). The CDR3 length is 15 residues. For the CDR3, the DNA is TGTGCCAGCAGCTTAGGGGGACAGGGGGGCGAAAAACTGTTTTTT. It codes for CASSLGGQGGEKLFF.

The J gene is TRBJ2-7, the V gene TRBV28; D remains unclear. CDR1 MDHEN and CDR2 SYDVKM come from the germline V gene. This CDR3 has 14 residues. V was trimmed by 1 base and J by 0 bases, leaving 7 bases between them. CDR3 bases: TGTGCCAGCAGTTTATCAGGCAGCTCCTACGAGCAGTACTTC. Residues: CASSLSGSSYEQYF.